The T cell receptor beta chain described here comes from a study of blood T cell repertoires in COVID-19. At the level of the study: Acute and convalescent COVID-19 samples came from the United States, Italy and Spain. Sample material is recorded as cDNA or gDNA derived from T cells, B-cell-depleted T cells, or PBMCs.

From germline, CDR1 is SGHRS and CDR2 YFSETQ. There are 15 residues in the CDR3. V shed 4 bases and J shed 0 bases, with 14 bases lying between them. The assay was immunoSEQ multiplex PCR, and TCRdb's table has in-frame clones only and misses some. This sample has more than 300,000 clones, with over 75% found just once. Enrolment of Seattle patients took place during active infection, and they were followed longitudinally. In its sample, this clone was seen once. The chain has TRBV5-1 and TRBJ2-7; tentative D call: TRBD2 (5 bases). Sequencing used peripheral blood. This TCR came from a woman under 40 with COVID-19, enrolled during active disease. The CDR3 nucleotides are TGCGCCAGCAGCCCCATCGAGGGAATCTCCTACGAGCAGTACTTC. Translating gives CASSPIEGISYEQYF.